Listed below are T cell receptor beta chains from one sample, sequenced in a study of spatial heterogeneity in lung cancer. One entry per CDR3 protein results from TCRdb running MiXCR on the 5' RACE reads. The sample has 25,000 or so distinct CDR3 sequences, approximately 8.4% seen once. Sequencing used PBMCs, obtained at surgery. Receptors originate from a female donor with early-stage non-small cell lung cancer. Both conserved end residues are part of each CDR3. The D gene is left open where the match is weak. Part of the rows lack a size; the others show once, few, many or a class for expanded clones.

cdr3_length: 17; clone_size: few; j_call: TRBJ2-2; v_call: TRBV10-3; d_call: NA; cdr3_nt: TGTGCCATCAGGGCTAGGGTAGGGGTCACGAACACCGGGGAGCTGTTTTTT; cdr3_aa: CAIRARVGVTNTGELFF
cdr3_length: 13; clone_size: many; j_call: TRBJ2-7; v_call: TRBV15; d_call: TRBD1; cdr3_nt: TGTGCCACCAGCAGGGACAGGGGGCAAGAGCAGTACTTC; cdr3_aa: CATSRDRGQEQYF
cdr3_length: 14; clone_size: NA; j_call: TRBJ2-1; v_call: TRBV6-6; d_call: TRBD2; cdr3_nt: TGTGCCAGCAGGATAGCGGGAGATAGAAATGAGCAGTTCTTC; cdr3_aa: CASRIAGDRNEQFF
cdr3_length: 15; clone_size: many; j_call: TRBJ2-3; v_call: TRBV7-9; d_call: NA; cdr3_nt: TGTGCCAGCAGCTTCCGACAGAAGAACACAGATACGCAGTATTTT; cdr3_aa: CASSFRQKNTDTQYF
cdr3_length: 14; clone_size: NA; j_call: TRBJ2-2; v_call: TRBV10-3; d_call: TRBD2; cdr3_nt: TGTGCCATCAGACTAGCGGCGAACACCGGGGAGCTGTTTTTT; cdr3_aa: CAIRLAANTGELFF
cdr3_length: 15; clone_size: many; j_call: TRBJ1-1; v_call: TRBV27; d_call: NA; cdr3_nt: TGTGCCAGCAGACAGGCCTGGGGGTTGAACACTGAAGCTTTCTTT; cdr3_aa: CASRQAWGLNTEAFF
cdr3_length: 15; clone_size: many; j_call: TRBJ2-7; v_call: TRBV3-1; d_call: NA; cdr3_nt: TGTGCCAGCAGCCAAGTTTCTAGTGGGGCCTACGAGCAGTACTTC; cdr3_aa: CASSQVSSGAYEQYF
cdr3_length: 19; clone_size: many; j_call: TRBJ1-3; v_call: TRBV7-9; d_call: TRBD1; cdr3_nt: TGTGCCAGCAGCTCAATCCGGATAGCAGGGGGCGCTCCGGAAAACACCATATATTTT; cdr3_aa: CASSSIRIAGGAPENTIYF
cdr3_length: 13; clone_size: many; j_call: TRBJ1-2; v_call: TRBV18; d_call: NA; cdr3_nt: TGTGCCAGCTCACCAGGGCAGAACTATGGCTACACCTTC; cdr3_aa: CASSPGQNYGYTF
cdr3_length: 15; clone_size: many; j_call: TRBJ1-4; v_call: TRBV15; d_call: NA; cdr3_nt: TGTGCCACCAGCAGAGATCGGGGAGGGGGTGAAAAACTGTTTTTT; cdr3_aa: CATSRDRGGGEKLFF
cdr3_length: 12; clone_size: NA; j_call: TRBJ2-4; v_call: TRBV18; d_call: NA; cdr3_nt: TGTGCCAGCTCACCACCGAGCAACATTCAGTACTTC; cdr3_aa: CASSPPSNIQYF
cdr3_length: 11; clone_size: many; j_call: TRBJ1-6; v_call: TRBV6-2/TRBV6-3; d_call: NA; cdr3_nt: TGTGCCAGCAGTTCCCCCGGACCCCTCCACTTT; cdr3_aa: CASSSPGPLHF
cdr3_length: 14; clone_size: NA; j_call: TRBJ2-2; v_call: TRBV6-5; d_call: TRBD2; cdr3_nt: TGTGCCAGCGTGAAGAGCGGGACTCCCGGGGAGCTGTTTTTT; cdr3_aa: CASVKSGTPGELFF
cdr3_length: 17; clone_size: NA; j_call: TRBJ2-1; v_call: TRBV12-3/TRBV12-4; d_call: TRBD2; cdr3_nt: TGTGCCAGCAGTTTAGCGTCTAGCGGCCTCTCCTACAATGAGCAGTTCTTC; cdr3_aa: CASSLASSGLSYNEQFF
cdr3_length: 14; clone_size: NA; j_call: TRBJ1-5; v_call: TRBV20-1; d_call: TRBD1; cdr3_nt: TGCAGTGCTCAAGGGGGCAGGATTGATCAGCCCCAGCATTTT; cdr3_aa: CSAQGGRIDQPQHF
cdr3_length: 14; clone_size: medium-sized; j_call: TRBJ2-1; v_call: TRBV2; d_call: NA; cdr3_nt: TGTGCCAGCAGTAAAGAAAGCTCCTACAATGAGCAGTTCTTC; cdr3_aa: CASSKESSYNEQFF
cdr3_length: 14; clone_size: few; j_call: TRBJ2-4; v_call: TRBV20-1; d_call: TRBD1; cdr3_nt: TGCAGTGCTAGTCCACCGACAGGGTTGTACATTCAGTACTTC; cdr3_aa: CSASPPTGLYIQYF
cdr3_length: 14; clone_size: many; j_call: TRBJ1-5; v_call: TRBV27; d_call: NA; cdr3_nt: TGTGCCAGCAGTTTCGGGGGCAGGAATCAGCCCCAGCATTTT; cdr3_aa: CASSFGGRNQPQHF
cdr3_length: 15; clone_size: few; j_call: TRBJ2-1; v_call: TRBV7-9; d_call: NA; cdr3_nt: TGTGCCAGCAGCTCCAGGAGGGGGGCGGCGGATGAGCAGTTCTTC; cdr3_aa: CASSSRRGAADEQFF
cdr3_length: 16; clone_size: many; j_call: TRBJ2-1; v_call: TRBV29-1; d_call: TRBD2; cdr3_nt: TGCAGCGTTGAAGGACTAGCGGGAGGGCCGGCCGATGAGCAGTTCTTC; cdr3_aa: CSVEGLAGGPADEQFF
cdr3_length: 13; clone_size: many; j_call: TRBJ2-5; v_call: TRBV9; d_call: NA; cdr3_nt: TGTGCCAGCAGCGTTCCGGGAAGGGAGACCCAGTACTTC; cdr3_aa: CASSVPGRETQYF
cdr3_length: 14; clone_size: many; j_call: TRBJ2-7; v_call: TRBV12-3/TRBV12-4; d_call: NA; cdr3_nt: TGTGCCAGCAGTTTAACCGCCCCTCCTACGAAGCAGTACTTC; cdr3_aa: CASSLTAPPTKQYF
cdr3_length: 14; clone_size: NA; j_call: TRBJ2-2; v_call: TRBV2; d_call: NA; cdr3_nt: TGTGCCAGCAGCAGAACCCGGGCCACCGGGGAGCTGTTTTTT; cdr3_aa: CASSRTRATGELFF
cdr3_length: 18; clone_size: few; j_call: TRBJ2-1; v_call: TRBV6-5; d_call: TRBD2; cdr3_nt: TGTGCCAGCAGTGGATCTTATGGACTAGCGGGAAAGTACAATGAGCAGTTCTTC; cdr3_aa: CASSGSYGLAGKYNEQFF
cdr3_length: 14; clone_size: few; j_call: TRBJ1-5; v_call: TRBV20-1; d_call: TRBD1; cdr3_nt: TGCAGTGCCCTGGGACAGGGGGTAGGTCAGCCCCAGCATTTT; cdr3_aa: CSALGQGVGQPQHF